The clone carrying this T cell receptor beta chain was counted ten times or more. The antigen is not known. These data come from a study of CD8+CD57+ T cells in acquired aplastic anemia. The wider study: Yields of DNA that came from sorted CD4+ and CD8+ cells averaged roughly 3.2 ug. Findings and limits, study-wide: Common to patients and controls were roughly 30 CD8+ CDR3 sequences. With respect to CD8+ Simpson's diversity, patients and controls did not differ significantly.

Germline V gives CDR1 LGHNA, CDR2 YSLEER. J was trimmed by 2 bases and V by 1 base; bases with no gene match: 5. The CDR3 contains 15 residues. Using genomic DNA as the template, TCR beta VDJ and CDR3 profiling was carried out. TCRdb processed the reads anew with MiXCR; each CDR3 protein has one entry. The sample shows about 81,000 distinct CDR3 sequences, approximately 45% of them seen only once. V and J are TRBV4-3 and TRBJ2-7; 7 bases line up with TRBD2. Source material: sorted CD4+, CD8+, or CD8+CD57+ T cells (not recorded which) from PBMCs. The TCR sequence derives from a human donor in good health, serving as a control. The CDR3: CASSQGVGGTYEQYF. CDR3 nucleotides: TGCGCCAGCAGCCAAGGCGTGGGAGGGACCTACGAGCAGTACTTC.